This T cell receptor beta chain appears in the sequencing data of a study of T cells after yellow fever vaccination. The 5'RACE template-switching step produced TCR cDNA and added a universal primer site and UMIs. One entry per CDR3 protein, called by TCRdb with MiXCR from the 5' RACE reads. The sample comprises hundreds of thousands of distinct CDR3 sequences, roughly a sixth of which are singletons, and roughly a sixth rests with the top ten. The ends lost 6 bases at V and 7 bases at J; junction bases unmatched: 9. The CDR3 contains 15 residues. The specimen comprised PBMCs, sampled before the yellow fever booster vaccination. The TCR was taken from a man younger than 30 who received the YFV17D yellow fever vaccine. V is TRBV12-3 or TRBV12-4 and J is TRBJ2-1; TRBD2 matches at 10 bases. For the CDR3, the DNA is TGTGCCAGCAGGCTAGGGCTAGCGGGGGAAAATGAGCAGTTCTTC. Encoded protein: CASRLGLAGENEQFF.